This T cell receptor (beta chain) was obtained from a study of radiotherapy plus CTLA-4 blockade in lung cancer. Study at large: The study recorded objective responses in about 20% of patients and disease control in about 31%. Study-level results: Radiotherapy with ipilimumab was followed by blood expansion of tumor-derived clones. Alongside interferon-beta, early blood T cell clone dynamics were reportedly the best predictor of response.

The CDR3 length is 15 residues. Comment on this clone: The antigen is unknown.

Sequencing used immunoSEQ multiplex PCR; TCRdb keeps in-frame clones, though not all of them. The table records tens of thousands of clones, around 72% of them present only once. The sequence derives from a human donor with non-small cell lung cancer who had a complete response to radiotherapy plus ipilimumab. The specimen was peripheral blood, collected from a patient treated with radiotherapy plus ipilimumab. The chain has TRBV21-1 and TRBJ1-1; the D call in the table, TRBD1, was not verified against the DNA. TRBV21-1 is a listed pseudogene. The DNA for the CDR3 is TGTGCCAGCAGCAAAAGGAAACAGGGGTTCACTGAAGCTTTCTTT. Encoded protein: CASSKRKQGFTEAFF.